A selection of T cell receptor beta chains follows, all from one sample in a study of blood T cell repertoires in COVID-19. Some clones are missing from TCRdb's copy, which holds only in-frame ones; the method was immunoSEQ multiplex PCR. This sample has about 71,000 clones, with 88% found just once. The sample comprised peripheral blood. Every receptor here comes from a human donor in a cohort sampled during active COVID-19. CDR3s include the opening cysteine and the closing phenylalanine or tryptophan. D genes are given only for firm matches. Clone size is not always given. Where it is, it says once, few, many or a class for expanded clones.

CASSRNTEAFF	TGTGCCAGCAGCCGGAACACTGAAGCTTTCTTT	TRBV28	TRBJ1-1	.	.
CASSQDPLRGYTF	TGCGCCAGCAGCCAAGATCCGCTCAGGGGCTACACCTTC	TRBV4-1	TRBJ1-2	once	.
CASSTRQGGYEQYF	TGTGCCAGCAGTACCCGACAGGGCGGCTACGAGCAGTACTTC	TRBV28	TRBJ2-7	.	TRBD1
CASSGQGPGGYTF	TGTGCCAGCAGCGGACAGGGGCCGGGAGGCTACACCTTC	TRBV13	TRBJ1-2	.	TRBD1
CASSLEWGGGAEAFF	TGTGCCAGCAGCTTGGAATGGGGCGGCGGGGCTGAAGCTTTCTTT	TRBV5-6	TRBJ1-1	.	.
CASSTGGNSFSTEAFF	TGCGCCAGCAGCACCGGGGGAAACAGTTTCTCCACTGAAGCTTTCTTT	TRBV5-1	TRBJ1-1	once	.
CATSDPWTGYGYTF	TGTGCCACCAGTGATCCGTGGACAGGCTATGGCTACACCTTC	TRBV24-1	TRBJ1-2	.	TRBD1
CASSPRTSGGETQYF	TGCGCCAGCAGCCCACGGACTAGCGGGGGGGAGACCCAGTACTTC	TRBV5-1	TRBJ2-5	.	TRBD2
CASSAQGAQPQHF	TGTGCCAGCAGCGCACAGGGGGCGCAGCCCCAGCATTTT	TRBV3-1/TRBV3-2	TRBJ1-5	once	TRBD1
CASSTGGYEQYF	TGCGCCAGCAGTACAGGGGGCTACGAGCAGTACTTC	TRBV10-1	TRBJ2-7	.	TRBD1
CASTRTGAGYTF	TGTGCCAGCACCCGGACAGGCGCCGGCTACACCTTC	TRBV2	TRBJ1-2	.	TRBD1
CSASKQGHSSYEQYF	TGCAGTGCTAGTAAGCAGGGGCACAGCTCCTACGAGCAGTACTTC	TRBV20-1	TRBJ2-7	.	.
CASSGRRDEQYF	TGTGCCAGCAGCGGCCGTCGGGACGAGCAGTACTTC	TRBV11-2	TRBJ2-7	.	.
CASSYSSGDNKQYF	TGTGCCAGCAGTTACTCTAGCGGGGATAACAAGCAGTACTTC	TRBV6-5	TRBJ2-7	.	TRBD2
CASSQDPPAGGNTGELFF	TGTGCCAGCAGCCAAGATCCCCCAGCGGGGGGAAACACCGGGGAGCTGTTTTTT	TRBV3-1/TRBV3-2	TRBJ2-2	.	TRBD2
CASSLGSTGGVKTQYF	TGTGCCAGCAGCTTGGGATCTACAGGGGGCGTAAAGACCCAGTACTTC	TRBV5-4	TRBJ2-5	.	TRBD1
CASSIREGLGNEQFF	TGTGCCAGTAGTATACGGGAGGGCCTGGGCAATGAGCAGTTCTTC	TRBV19	TRBJ2-1	.	TRBD2
CASSWAASRREQYF	TGTGCCAGCAGCTGGGCCGCTAGCCGAAGGGAGCAGTACTTC	TRBV5-4	TRBJ2-7	.	.
CASSLNGYGYTF	TGTGCCAGCAGTTTGAACGGCTATGGCTACACCTTC	TRBV27	TRBJ1-2	medium-sized	.
CATSPGVSYNEQFF	TGTGCCACCAGTCCGGGAGTGTCCTACAATGAGCAGTTCTTC	TRBV24-1	TRBJ2-1	few	.
CASSSRQGARREAFF	TGTGCCAGCAGCTCGAGACAGGGGGCGCGAAGGGAAGCTTTCTTT	TRBV5-4	TRBJ1-1	once	TRBD1
CAWNMGGGNQPQHF	TGTGCCTGGAATATGGGAGGGGGCAATCAGCCCCAGCATTTT	TRBV30	TRBJ1-5	.	.
CASSIGTSGRLGETQYF	TGTGCCAGTAGTATCGGGACTAGCGGGAGGCTGGGAGAGACCCAGTACTTC	TRBV19	TRBJ2-5	.	TRBD2
CASSLLTSGGPSNEQFF	TGTGCCAGCAGCCTTCTGACTAGCGGGGGGCCCTCCAATGAGCAGTTCTTC	TRBV27	TRBJ2-1	once	TRBD2
CAWSVRGRGRNTEAFF	TGTGCCTGGAGTGTACGGGGTCGTGGGAGGAACACTGAAGCTTTCTTT	TRBV30	TRBJ1-1	.	.
CSVERKPGHANYGYTF	TGCAGCGTTGAAAGAAAGCCAGGGCACGCTAACTATGGCTACACCTTC	TRBV29-1	TRBJ1-2	.	.
CASRLTGEWGTDTQYF	TGCGCCAGCAGGTTGACAGGGGAGTGGGGCACAGATACGCAGTATTTT	TRBV5-1	TRBJ2-3	.	TRBD1
CASSLGTGGGNTIYF	TGTGCCAGCTCACTCGGGACAGGGGGTGGAAACACCATATATTTT	TRBV5-6	TRBJ1-3	.	TRBD1
CAWSESGASTDTQYF	TGTGCCTGGAGTGAGAGCGGTGCTAGCACAGATACGCAGTATTTT	TRBV30	TRBJ2-3	.	.
CASSVVMVAKNIQYF	TGTGCCAGCAGTGTAGTTATGGTAGCCAAAAACATTCAGTACTTC	TRBV2	TRBJ2-4	.	.
CASSLGAGGPEDTQYF	TGCGCCAGCAGCTTGGGAGCGGGGGGGCCCGAGGATACGCAGTATTTT	TRBV5-1	TRBJ2-3	.	TRBD2
CASSIDGRGSGYTF	TGTGCCAGTAGTATAGATGGCAGGGGGAGTGGCTACACCTTC	TRBV19	TRBJ1-2	.	TRBD1
CASSLVSLGTVITEAFF	TGTGCCAGCAGCTTGGTGTCTCTGGGTACAGTGATCACTGAAGCTTTCTTT	TRBV5-5	TRBJ1-1	.	.
CASTRTGTVSDGYTF	TGTGCCAGTACCAGGACAGGGACAGTTTCGGATGGCTACACCTTC	TRBV19	TRBJ1-2	.	TRBD1
CASSLGRIASYNEQFF	TGCGCCAGCAGCTTGGGGCGGATAGCTTCCTACAATGAGCAGTTCTTC	TRBV5-1	TRBJ2-1	.	.
CSASGPGLAALYNEQFF	TGCAGTGCTAGTGGTCCGGGACTAGCGGCTTTATACAATGAGCAGTTCTTC	TRBV20-1	TRBJ2-1	once	TRBD2
CASSLVPGQGFYGYTF	TGCGCCAGCAGCCTAGTCCCGGGACAGGGATTCTATGGCTACACCTTC	TRBV4-1	TRBJ1-2	few	TRBD1
CASSASVSYGYTF	TGCGCCAGCAGTGCATCGGTTAGCTATGGCTACACCTTC	TRBV5-1	TRBJ1-2	.	.
CASSLTGDYGYTF	TGCGCCAGCAGTTTGACAGGAGACTATGGCTACACCTTC	TRBV10-2	TRBJ1-2	.	.
CASSGPRFGGFDYGYTF	TGTGCCAGCAGTGGACCTCGGTTCGGGGGGTTCGACTATGGCTACACCTTC	TRBV25-1	TRBJ1-2	.	.
CASSLEAGEGYGANVLTF	TGCGCCAGCAGCTTGGAGGCAGGGGAAGGTTATGGGGCCAACGTCCTGACTTTC	TRBV5-1	TRBJ2-6	.	.
CAWTAGQGWYEQYF	TGTGCCTGGACCGCGGGACAGGGGTGGTACGAGCAGTACTTC	TRBV30	TRBJ2-7	.	TRBD1
CASSLLAGLNTGELFF	TGCGCCAGCAGCTTATTAGCGGGGCTTAACACCGGGGAGCTGTTTTTT	TRBV5-1	TRBJ2-2	.	TRBD2
CASSLFGGRTNQPQHF	TGTGCCAGCAGCTTGTTCGGGGGGAGAACCAATCAGCCCCAGCATTTT	TRBV5-6	TRBJ1-5	.	.
CASSGPGQGSPYF	TGTGCCAGCAGCGGGCCGGGACAGGGGTCCCCGTACTTC	TRBV5-4	TRBJ2-7	.	TRBD1
CASSVGTGLRSTEAFF	TGTGCCAGCAGCGTAGGGACAGGATTGCGGAGCACTGAAGCTTTCTTT	TRBV9	TRBJ1-1	.	TRBD1
CAISEGPGSRYEQYF	TGTGCCATCAGTGAAGGTCCCGGGAGTCGCTACGAGCAGTACTTC	TRBV10-3	TRBJ2-7	.	.
CASSSPRGKKGEAFF	TGTGCCAGCAGTTCCCCCAGGGGAAAGAAGGGTGAAGCTTTCTTT	TRBV27	TRBJ1-1	.	.
CATSDPGSPGGPQHF	TGTGCCACCAGTGATCCGGGCAGCCCGGGAGGGCCCCAGCATTTT	TRBV24-1	TRBJ1-5	.	.
CASSHGVDQPQHF	TGTGCCAGCAGTCACGGAGTGGATCAGCCCCAGCATTTT	TRBV7-9	TRBJ1-5	.	.
CASSSQPGLAGSSSYNEQFF	TGTGCCAGCAGCTCCCAACCGGGACTAGCGGGTTCGAGCTCCTACAATGAGCAGTTCTTC	TRBV13	TRBJ2-1	.	TRBD2
CASSSGRGIGGQGAHEQYF	TGCGCCAGCAGCTCGGGTCGCGGAATTGGTGGGCAGGGGGCCCACGAGCAGTACTTC	TRBV5-1	TRBJ2-7	.	TRBD1
CASNLRGNSPLHF	TGTGCCAGCAACCTCAGGGGTAATTCACCCCTCCACTTT	TRBV27	TRBJ1-6	.	.
CASSEVLRRSSYEQYF	TGTGCCAGCAGTGAGGTATTGCGGAGGAGCTCCTACGAGCAGTACTTC	TRBV6-1	TRBJ2-7	.	.
CASSLSNSYNEQFF	TGTGCCAGCAGCTTATCAAACTCCTACAATGAGCAGTTCTTC	TRBV11-2	TRBJ2-1	.	.